This passage covers 27 T cell receptor beta chains from one sample sequenced in a study of CD8 T cells in Susac syndrome. The RNA, roughly 0.45 to 1 ug, was put through reverse transcription using random hexamers. TCRdb fed the immunoSEQ multiplex PCR reads into MiXCR, producing one record per CDR3 protein. The sample shows 160,000 or so distinct CDR3 sequences, around 95% of them seen only once. The sequenced sample consisted of CD8+ T cells from PBMCs. The receptor set was obtained from a human donor with multiple sclerosis.

The CDR3 protein is CAIRTWDEGTDTQYF. The CDR3 region has the DNA TGTGCCATCAGGACCTGGGACGAGGGCACAGATACGCAGTATTTT. V usage is TRBV10-3 and J usage is TRBJ2-3; D assignment may be TRBD1 or TRBD2 (5 bases each). CDR1 and CDR2 from the germline V gene are ENHRY and SYGVKD. The CDR3 sequence is 15 residues long. V lost 6 bases and J lost 1, with 14 bases in between.

The J gene is TRBJ1-3, the V gene TRBV12-3 or TRBV12-4; the D is unclear. The CDR3 has 14 amino acids. V shed 6 bases and J shed 2 bases, with 11 bases lying between them. This chain's CDR3 is CASSPPGTGNTIYF. The CDR3 DNA reads TGTGCCAGCAGCCCCCCTGGGACTGGAAACACCATATATTTT.

In nucleotides, the CDR3 is TGTGCCAGCAGCCACCGACAGAAGATCGCTGAAGCTTTCTTT. Amino acid sequence: CASSHRQKIAEAFF. The J gene is TRBJ1-1, the V gene TRBV6-2 or TRBV6-3, with a tentative D call TRBD1 (5 bases). The CDR3 has 14 amino acids. Germline V gene lookup returns CDR1 MNHEY and CDR2 SVGEGT. Trimming shortened V by 6 bases and J by 6 bases, and 17 bases separated the two germline ends.

This clonotype has a single count. The V gene is TRBV6-4, the J gene TRBJ1-4, with TRBD1 matching 7 bases. Germline CDR1 MRHNA, CDR2 SNTAGT. This CDR3 has 17 amino acids. V shed 3 bases and J 1 base; nucleotides not matched to a gene: 8. In DNA form, the CDR3 reads TGTGCCAGCAGTGAGAGTGCAGGGGGGAAAACTAATGAAAAACTGTTTTTT. It is translated as CASSESAGGKTNEKLFF.

This clonotype has a single count. J is TRBJ2-1 and V is TRBV11-2; 8 bases match TRBD1. The V segment lost 6 bases and the J segment 7 bases; nucleotides outside the gene matches: 11. From germline, CDR1 is SGHAT and CDR2 FQNNGV. The CDR3 is 15 residues long. For the CDR3, the DNA is TGTGCCAGCAGAAATGGACCGGGACAGGAAAATGAGCAGTTCTTC. It is translated as CASRNGPGQENEQFF.

The genes are TRBV20-1 and TRBJ2-7, with D perhaps TRBD2 (5 bases). CDR1 DFQATT and CDR2 SNEGSKA come from the germline V gene (reference sequence). Trimming pared 3 bases from V and 1 base from J, leaving 10 bases between. The CDR3 loop spans 13 amino acids. The CDR3 region is CSARAGPSYEQYF. The CDR3 nucleotides are TGCAGTGCTAGGGCGGGTCCTTCCTACGAGCAGTACTTC.

This chain links TRBV4-2 with TRBJ2-7, with D perhaps matching TRBD1 or TRBD2 (5 bases each). The CDR3 contains 14 residues. Trimming shortened V by 1 base and J by 5 bases, and 12 bases separated the two germline ends. CDR1 and CDR2 from the germline V gene are LGHNA and YNFKEQ. The CDR3 nucleotides are TGTGCCAGCAGCCAAGTTCAGGGACGAGACGAGCAGTACTTC. Its translation is CASSQVQGRDEQYF.

The chain is built from TRBV2 and TRBJ1-1, with 8 nucleotides matching TRBD1. V lost 9 bases to trimming and J lost 5 bases; unmatched junction nucleotides: 8. This CDR3 spans 13 amino acids. Germline CDR1 reads SNHLY; CDR2 reads FYNNEI. The CDR3 protein is CASRKGQVTEAFF. The CDR3 nucleotides are TGTGCCAGTAGGAAGGGACAGGTGACTGAAGCTTTCTTT.

The rearrangement links TRBV7-9 to TRBJ1-1; D may be TRBD1 (5 bases). Germline V gives CDR1 SEHNR, CDR2 FQNEAQ (reference sequence). V lost 1 base, J lost 8 bases, and 8 bases lay in between. CDR3 length: 12 residues. CDR3 sequence: CASSLGNREAFF. As DNA, the CDR3 is TGTGCCAGCAGCTTAGGTAACAGGGAAGCTTTCTTT.

This clonotype came up once. The chain recombines TRBV6-6 with TRBJ2-1; D might be TRBD1 (8 bases). CDR1 and CDR2 from the germline V gene are MNHNY and SVGAGI (reference sequence). With 6 bases removed from V and 8 bases from J, the gap between germline ends came to 20 bases. The CDR3 totals 15 residues. DNA for the CDR3: TGTGCCAGCAGAAACATCAGACAGGGGAGGGATGAGCAGTTCTTC. It codes for CASRNIRQGRDEQFF.

CDR3 coding DNA: TGCAGTGCTAGGGGGGAAGCGGGGGATTGGGAGACCCAGTACTTC. It specifies CSARGEAGDWETQYF. The chain carries TRBV20-1 and TRBJ2-5; 8 bases match TRBD2. Looked up from germline, CDR1 is DFQATT and CDR2 is SNEGSKA (reference sequence). CDR3 length: 15 amino acids. J was trimmed by 5 bases and V by 3 bases; bases with no gene match: 11.

This chain connects TRBV27 to TRBJ2-7, with D possibly being TRBD1 (6 bases). The V gene lost 6 bases and the J gene lost 5 bases, with 11 bases spanning the gap. This CDR3 is 12 amino acids long. Germline CDR1 is MNHEY and CDR2 is SMNVEV (reference sequence). The CDR3 region has the DNA TGTGCCAGCAGAACAGGGCAGGACGAGCAGTACTTC. Its protein product is CASRTGQDEQYF.

The rearrangement joins TRBV6-2 or TRBV6-3 to TRBJ2-6, with no clear D. This CDR3 is built from 13 residues. Germline values: CDR1 MNHEY, CDR2 SVGEGT. Trimming removed 7 bases from V and 1 base from J, with 5 bases in between. The DNA of the CDR3 is TGTGCCAGCAAAGGGTCTGGGGCCAACGTCCTGACTTTC. Its translation is CASKGSGANVLTF.

In its sample, this clonotype was seen once. The chain employs TRBV24-1 and TRBJ2-1, with 11 bases that match TRBD2. Losses at the gene ends were 5 bases for V and 6 bases for J; bases not matched to a gene: 2. The CDR3 has 14 residues. Germline CDR1 is KGHDR and CDR2 is SFDVKD. CDR3 amino acids: CATSVAGGANEQFF. CDR3 sequence (DNA): TGTGCCACCAGTGTAGCGGGGGGGGCCAATGAGCAGTTCTTC.

This chain joins TRBV30 and TRBJ1-1; D is unclear. V lost 2 bases to trimming and J lost 2 bases, with 15 bases between them. From germline, CDR1 is GTSNPN and CDR2 SVGIG (reference sequence). The CDR3 spans 15 residues. CDR3 sequence (DNA): TGTGCCTGGAGTTTCGTCGCAGGCAAAAACACTGAAGCTTTCTTT. Translating it yields CAWSFVAGKNTEAFF.

This chain uses TRBV12-3 or TRBV12-4 with TRBJ2-2; D is possibly TRBD1 (6 bases). With 8 bases removed from V and 6 bases from J, the gap between germline ends came to 13 bases. The CDR3 runs 13 residues. CDR3 sequence: CASVHQGSGELFF. In DNA, the CDR3 is TGTGCCAGCGTACATCAGGGGTCCGGGGAGCTGTTTTTT.

V gene TRBV6-1 combines with J gene TRBJ1-2; D is perhaps TRBD1 (6 bases). Looked up from germline, CDR1 is MNHNS and CDR2 is SASEGT. This CDR3 is built from 16 residues. Trimming shortened V by 7 bases and J by 4 bases, and 22 bases separated the two germline ends. CDR3: CASTLRVQGTSYGYTF. CDR3 DNA: TGTGCCAGCACCCTAAGGGTTCAGGGGACAAGCTATGGCTACACCTTC.

The CDR3 nucleotides read TGCAGTGCTAGAGTATCCGGGACACAGGAAAAACTGTTTTTT. It is translated as CSARVSGTQEKLFF. The J gene is TRBJ1-4, the V gene TRBV20-1; possible D gene TRBD1, 6 bases. Germline V gene sequence: CDR1 DFQATT, CDR2 SNEGSKA (reference sequence). The CDR3 has 14 amino acids. Trimming took 1 base from V and 8 from J, leaving 14 bases between them.

V is TRBV28 and J is TRBJ2-7; D possibly uses TRBD1 or TRBD2 (6 bases each). CDR3 length: 17 residues. Between the trimmed V and J ends, which lost 6 bases and 0 bases, there was a span of 21 bases. The germline gives CDR1 MDHEN, CDR2 SYDVKM. The CDR3 loop is CASSPGDGGLSSYEQYF. The CDR3 nucleotides read TGTGCCAGCAGCCCCGGTGATGGGGGGCTATCCTCCTACGAGCAGTACTTC.

The CDR3 sequence is CASTKGGGPYEQYF. In nucleotides, the CDR3 is TGTGCCAGCACCAAAGGGGGGGGGCCTTACGAGCAGTACTTC. This chain uses TRBV7-8 with TRBJ2-7; TRBD2 might be the D (7 bases). The CDR3 consists of 14 residues. Germline CDR1 is SGHVS and CDR2 is FQNEAQ. The V end was cut by 7 bases, the J end by 4 bases, with 17 bases between.

The gene calls are TRBV5-4 and TRBJ1-6, with 8 bases matching TRBD1. This CDR3 is 15 amino acids long. V dropped 4 bases and J dropped 9; count of bases not matched to a gene: 9. Germline CDR1 reads SGHNT; CDR2 reads YYREEE (reference sequence). CDR3: CASSPAGQGSSPLHF. Written as DNA, the CDR3 is TGTGCCAGCAGCCCGGCCGGACAGGGTAGTTCACCCCTCCACTTT.

This clonotype was detected only a few times. The chain links TRBV6-1 to TRBJ1-6; D gene uncertain. The V gene lost 2 bases and the J gene lost 7 bases, with 9 bases spanning the gap. Germline CDR1 is MNHNS and CDR2 is SASEGT. The CDR3 extends over 14 amino acids. The CDR3 nucleotides are TGTGCCAGCAGTGAACAGCCTGAGAATTCACCCCTCCACTTT. It codes for CASSEQPENSPLHF.

The chain uses TRBV9 and TRBJ2-5, with D uncertain. V was cut by 3 bases and J by 4 bases, with 10 bases left in between. The CDR3 length is 13 residues. Per germline, CDR1 SGDLS and CDR2 YYNGEE. CDR3 amino acids: CASSEGYAETQYF. The CDR3 DNA reads TGTGCCAGCAGCGAGGGCTATGCAGAGACCCAGTACTTC.

This chain connects TRBV30 to TRBJ1-1; D ambiguous. The CDR3 has 10 amino acids. CDR1 and CDR2 from the germline V gene are GTSNPN and SVGIG (reference sequence). Trimming cost V 6 bases and J 4 bases, with 6 bases left between them. CDR3 region: CACPSTEAFF. Here the CDR3 DNA reads TGTGCCTGCCCCAGCACTGAAGCTTTCTTT.

The rearrangement joins TRBV3-1 to TRBJ1-6; no definite D call. Trimming removed 0 bases at V and 0 bases at J, with 6 bases between. The CDR3 runs 16 residues. Germline CDR1 LGHDT, CDR2 YNNKEL (reference sequence). CDR3 in amino acids: CASSQEGSSYNSPLHF. The CDR3 DNA sequence: TGTGCCAGCAGCCAAGAAGGGAGCTCCTATAATTCACCCCTCCACTTT.

V gene TRBV7-8 combines with J gene TRBJ2-1, with 11 bases that match TRBD2. V dropped 3 bases and J dropped 5; count of bases not matched to a gene: 3. The germline CDR1 and CDR2 sequences are SGHVS and FQNEAQ. The CDR3 totals 15 residues. Here the CDR3 DNA reads TGTGCCAGCAGCTTTAGCGGGGGGGCGCACAATGAGCAGTTCTTC. Protein product: CASSFSGGAHNEQFF.

The chain carries TRBV20-1 and TRBJ1-5; possible D gene TRBD1, 6 bases. CDR1 and CDR2 (germline): DFQATT, SNEGSKA (reference sequence). The CDR3 runs 15 residues. Trimming stripped 4 bases from V and 1 base from J, with 14 bases between. The CDR3: CSAITGQGSNQPQHF. CDR3 nucleotides: TGCAGTGCTATAACAGGTCAGGGGAGCAATCAGCCCCAGCATTTT.